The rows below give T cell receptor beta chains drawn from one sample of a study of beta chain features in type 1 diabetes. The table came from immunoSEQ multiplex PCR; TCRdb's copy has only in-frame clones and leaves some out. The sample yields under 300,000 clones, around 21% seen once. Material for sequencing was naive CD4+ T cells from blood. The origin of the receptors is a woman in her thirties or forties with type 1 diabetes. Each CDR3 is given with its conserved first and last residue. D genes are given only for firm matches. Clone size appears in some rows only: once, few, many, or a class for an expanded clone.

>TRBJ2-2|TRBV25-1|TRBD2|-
CASSGGVAGLLGELFF
TGTGCCAGCAGTGGCGGAGTAGCGGGGCTTCTAGGGGAGCTGTTTTTT
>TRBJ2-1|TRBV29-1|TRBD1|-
CSGSRDRDNEQFF
TGCAGCGGTAGCCGGGACAGAGACAATGAGCAGTTCTTC
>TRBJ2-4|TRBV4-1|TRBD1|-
CASSQEQGYIQYF
TGCGCCAGCAGCCAGGAACAGGGGTACATTCAGTACTTC
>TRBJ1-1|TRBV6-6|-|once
CASSATPGTEAFF
TGTGCCAGCAGTGCGACGCCGGGGACTGAAGCTTTCTTT
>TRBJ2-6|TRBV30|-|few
CAWTAGGAGANVLTF
TGTGCCTGGACTGCCGGGGGAGCTGGGGCCAACGTCCTGACTTTC
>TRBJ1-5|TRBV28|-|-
CASRLLNQPQHF
TGTGCCAGCAGATTACTCAATCAGCCCCAGCATTTT
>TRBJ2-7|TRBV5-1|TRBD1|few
CASSPGQAGPYEQYF
TGCGCCAGCAGCCCTGGACAGGCGGGTCCCTACGAGCAGTACTTC
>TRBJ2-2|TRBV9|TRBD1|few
CASRRTGVTGELFF
TGTGCCAGCAGACGGACAGGGGTAACCGGGGAGCTGTTTTTT
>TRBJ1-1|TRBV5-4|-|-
CASSLNQGRVTEAFF
TGTGCCAGCAGCTTGAATCAGGGGAGGGTCACTGAAGCTTTCTTT
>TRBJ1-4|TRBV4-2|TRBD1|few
CASSQGGQGINREKLFF
TGTGCCAGCAGCCAAGGGGGACAGGGTATTAACAGGGAAAAACTGTTTTTT
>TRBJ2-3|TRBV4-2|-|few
CASSQDKAGQDTQYF
TGTGCCAGCAGCCAAGATAAGGCAGGTCAAGATACGCAGTATTTT
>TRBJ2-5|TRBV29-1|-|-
CSVERGGETQYF
TGCAGCGTTGAAAGGGGGGGAGAGACCCAGTACTTC
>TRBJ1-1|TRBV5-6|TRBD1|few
CASSLTGGNTEAFF
TGTGCCAGCAGCTTGACAGGGGGGAACACTGAAGCTTTCTTT
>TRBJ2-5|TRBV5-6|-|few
CASTLRPDSQETQYF
TGTGCCAGCACCCTCCGTCCAGACAGCCAAGAGACCCAGTACTTC
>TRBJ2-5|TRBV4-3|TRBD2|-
CASSQDLAGGPAQETQYF
TGCGCCAGCAGCCAAGATCTAGCGGGGGGGCCAGCTCAAGAGACCCAGTACTTC
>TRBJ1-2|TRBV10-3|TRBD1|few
CAISRDRGFDYGYTF
TGTGCCATCTCCCGGGACAGGGGTTTCGACTATGGCTACACCTTC
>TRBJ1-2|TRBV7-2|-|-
CASSFGTNYGYTF
TGTGCCAGCAGCTTCGGGACTAACTATGGCTACACCTTC
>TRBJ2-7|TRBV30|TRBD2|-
CAWRRESGLGHYEQYF
TGTGCCTGGAGGAGAGAATCGGGACTAGGCCATTACGAGCAGTACTTC
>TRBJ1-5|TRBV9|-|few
CASSVGDTNQPQHF
TGTGCCAGCAGCGTAGGGGACACAAATCAGCCCCAGCATTTT
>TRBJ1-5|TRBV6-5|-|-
CASSPGQSNQPQHF
TGTGCCAGCAGCCCCGGACAAAGCAATCAGCCCCAGCATTTT
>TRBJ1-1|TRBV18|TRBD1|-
CASSPGDRVAFF
TGTGCCAGCTCACCAGGTGACAGGGTCGCTTTCTTT
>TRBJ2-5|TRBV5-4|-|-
CASSTSGVSETQYF
TGTGCCAGCAGCACCTCGGGAGTCTCGGAGACCCAGTACTTC